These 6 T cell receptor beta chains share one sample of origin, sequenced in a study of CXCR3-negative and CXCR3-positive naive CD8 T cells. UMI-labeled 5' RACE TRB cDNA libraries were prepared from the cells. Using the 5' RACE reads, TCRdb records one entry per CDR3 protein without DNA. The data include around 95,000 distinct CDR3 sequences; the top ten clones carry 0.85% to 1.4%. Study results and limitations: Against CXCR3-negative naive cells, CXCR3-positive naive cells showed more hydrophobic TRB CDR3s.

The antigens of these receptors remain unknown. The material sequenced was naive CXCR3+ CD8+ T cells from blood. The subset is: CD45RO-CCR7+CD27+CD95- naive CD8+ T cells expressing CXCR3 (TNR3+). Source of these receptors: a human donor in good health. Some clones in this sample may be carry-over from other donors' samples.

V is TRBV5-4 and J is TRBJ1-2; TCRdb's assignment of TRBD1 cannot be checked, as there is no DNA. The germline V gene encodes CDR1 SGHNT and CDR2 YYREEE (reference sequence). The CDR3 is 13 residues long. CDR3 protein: CASSLGTEGGYTF.

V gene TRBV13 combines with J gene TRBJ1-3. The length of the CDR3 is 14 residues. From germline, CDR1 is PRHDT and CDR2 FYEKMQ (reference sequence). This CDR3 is CASSLGESGNTIYF.

The CDR3 region is CSVEVPGQLSYEQYF. The chain uses TRBV29-1 and TRBJ2-7; the D call of TRBD1 rests on TCRdb alone, since no DNA is present to check it. The CDR3 totals 15 residues. Germline CDR1 is SQVTM and CDR2 is ANQGSEA.

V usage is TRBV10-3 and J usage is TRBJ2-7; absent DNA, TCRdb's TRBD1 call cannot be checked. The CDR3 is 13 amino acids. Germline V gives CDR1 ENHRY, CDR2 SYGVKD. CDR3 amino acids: CATHTGQSYEQYF.

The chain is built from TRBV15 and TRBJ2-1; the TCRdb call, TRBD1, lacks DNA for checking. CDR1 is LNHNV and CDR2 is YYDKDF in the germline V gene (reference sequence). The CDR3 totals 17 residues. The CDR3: CATSRPPGGSSYNEQFF.

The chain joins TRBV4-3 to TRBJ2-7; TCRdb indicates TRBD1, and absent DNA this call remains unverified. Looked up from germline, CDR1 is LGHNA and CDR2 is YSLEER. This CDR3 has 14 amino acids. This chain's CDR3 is CASSQDKWQGGQYF.